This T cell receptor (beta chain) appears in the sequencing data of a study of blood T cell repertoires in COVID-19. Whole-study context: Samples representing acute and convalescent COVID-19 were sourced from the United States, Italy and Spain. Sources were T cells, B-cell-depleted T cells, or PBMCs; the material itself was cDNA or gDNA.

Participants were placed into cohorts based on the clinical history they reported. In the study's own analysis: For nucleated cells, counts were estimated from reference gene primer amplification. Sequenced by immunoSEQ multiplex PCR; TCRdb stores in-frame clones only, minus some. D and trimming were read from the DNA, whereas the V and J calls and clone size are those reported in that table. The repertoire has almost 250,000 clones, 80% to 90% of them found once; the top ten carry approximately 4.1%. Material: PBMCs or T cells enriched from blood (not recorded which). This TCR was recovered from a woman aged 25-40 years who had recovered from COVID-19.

CDR3 nucleotide sequence: TGTGCCAGTAGTTCGGACATCTCTGGGGCCAACGTCCTGACTTTC. It is translated as CASSSDISGANVLTF. The chain couples TRBV19 to TRBJ2-6; weak D call: TRBD1 (5 bases). This CDR3 region has 15 residues. Germline CDR1 is LNHDA and CDR2 is SQIVND (reference sequence). V lost 5 bases and J lost 0, with 8 bases in between.